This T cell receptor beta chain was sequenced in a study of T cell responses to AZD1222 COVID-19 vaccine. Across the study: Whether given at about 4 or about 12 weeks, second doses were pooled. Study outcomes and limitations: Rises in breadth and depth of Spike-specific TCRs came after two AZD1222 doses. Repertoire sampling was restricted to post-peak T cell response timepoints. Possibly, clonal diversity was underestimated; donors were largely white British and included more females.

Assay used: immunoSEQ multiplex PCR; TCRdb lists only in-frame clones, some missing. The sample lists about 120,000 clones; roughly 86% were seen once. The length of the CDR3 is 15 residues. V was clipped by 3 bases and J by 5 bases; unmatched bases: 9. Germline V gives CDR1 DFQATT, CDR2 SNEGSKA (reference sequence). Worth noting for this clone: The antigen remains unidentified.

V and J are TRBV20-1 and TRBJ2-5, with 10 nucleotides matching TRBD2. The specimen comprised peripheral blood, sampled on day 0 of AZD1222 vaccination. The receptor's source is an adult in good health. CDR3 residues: CSASNLAGAGETQYF. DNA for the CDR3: TGCAGTGCTAGTAATCTAGCGGGAGCGGGGGAGACCCAGTACTTC.